This T cell receptor (beta chain) was recorded in a study of early stage breast cancer tumors. Looking at the study overall: Samples were sequenced at about 9.9-fold average coverage. Study-wide results and limits: Tumors had approximately 2.5-fold higher T cell density and higher clonality than adjacent normal breast tissue. Tumor and normal breast were distinguished via blood comparison in about 85% of the 16 patients.

The CDR3 is 14 residues long. After removal of 1 base from V and 4 bases from J, the junction contained 4 bases not matched to a gene. CDR1 is SQVTM, CDR2 ANQGSEA, per germline. Using immunoSEQ multiplex PCR, the repertoire was profiled, and TCRdb retains in-frame clones only, with some absent. Here the sample spans about 11,000 clones, 70% to 80% being singletons. Each tumor contributed about 20-50 mg of diced tissue. In regard to this clone: The antigen is undetermined.

The TCR comes from a person aged 35-49 years with breast cancer. The sample taken for sequencing was breast tumor tissue. The V call is TRBV29-1, the J call TRBJ2-3, with TRBD1 matching 8 bases. The chain's CDR3 is CSVEGQGAPDTQYF. In DNA, the CDR3 is TGCAGCGTTGAAGGCCAGGGGGCCCCAGATACGCAGTATTTT.